This note documents a single T cell receptor (beta chain) sequence. Its antigen is still unknown. Base-call qualities are not available, and no considerably larger clone is one nucleotide away. The CDR3 regions of human TCRbeta chains were analyzed by immunosequencing. Concerning the study's data processing: Repertoire TCRs were checked for matches against a reference library of SARS-CoV-2-specific TCRs that had been generated using the MIRA antigen-specificity platform. Breadth meant the fraction of unique TCRs that were SARS-CoV-2-associated, whereas depth meant the fraction of total T cells that were SARS-CoV-2-associated. Using the MIRA data, each spike-specific TCR was assigned both to the spike region to which the TCR was reactive and to a CD4 or CD8 class. Log10-transformed breadth and depth values were compared by one-way ANOVA with Sidak's multiple comparisons tests. As stored in TCRdb, this immuneACCESS dataset retains in-frame rearrangements with V and J assigned. A fraction of the clones does not appear; measured against another copy, unresolved V genes explain less than half of the discrepancy, and the remainder lacks a known reason. The V and J calls and the clone size are those of that table, but D and trimming were determined from the DNA. The sample profile shows 120,000 or so clones; around 81% of them were found once. Roughly 4.8% of the sample lies in the top ten.

The sample's time point label, decoded: baseline before first vaccination. Vaccinee samples came from UK trials COV001 and COV002, including a single-blind randomized controlled phase 2/3 trial of AZD1222 (ChAdOx1 nCoV-19) in healthy adults. For TCRbeta chain sequencing, PBMC samples from trial participants were taken at day 0 and at day 28 after the second dose. The entry originates in a study of T cell responses to AZD1222 COVID-19 vaccine (dated by TCRdb to 2020 to 2023). For the wider study: AZD1222 recipients with second doses at about 4 weeks or about 12 weeks were pooled, because spike-specific TCR depth and breadth did not differ between schedules. A total of 233 trial participants underwent TCR sequencing, of whom about 200 received two doses of AZD1222 and 26 received two doses of the MenACWY control vaccine. Trial participants were enrolled by age into 18-55, 56-69 and 70-plus year subgroups, with 148, 28 and 57 TCR-sequenced participants respectively.

From a lookup of the germline V gene, CDR1 and CDR2 are SGHVS and FQNEAQ. The V end gives up 5 bases and the J end 4 bases, leaving 4 bases in the junction not matched to a gene. The CDR3 spans 15 residues, from the cysteine through the phenylalanine. Here the CDR3 DNA is all that survives: 45 bases in frame from base 1. Study-wide findings and limitations: The 56-69-year group was small, and its depth increase did not reach significance, likely because of low power. Only a handful of AZD1222 recipients were SARS-CoV-2 seropositive at baseline, limiting conclusions about previously exposed vaccinees. After two AZD1222 doses, both the breadth and the depth of spike-specific TCRs were significantly higher than at day 0 and than in MenACWY recipients. CD4 TCRs associated with the vaccine covered the entire spike protein, and the dominant responses were in regions 160-218 and 743-854. No day 14 peak-response samples were available, so repertoires were characterized only after the peak T cell response. Participants were mostly white British, with more females than males. The authors suggested clonal diversity may have been underestimated. Reportedly, close to half of the unique spike-specific TCRs recognized epitopes lying outside the regions that are mutated in the B.1.351 and B.1.1.7 variants.

The receptor's source is an adult in good health. This sequence uses TRBV7-8 and TRBJ1-5; TRBD1 aligns with 11 central bases. The source material was peripheral blood, sampled on day 0 of AZD1222 vaccination. The CDR3 corresponds to CASSTDRGQNQPQHF. The base sequence is TGTGCCAGCAGCACGGACAGGGGGCAAAATCAGCCCCAGCATTTT.